This T cell receptor beta chain emerged from a study of T cells after yellow fever vaccination. As TCR cDNA was made by 5'RACE template switching, a universal primer site and UMIs were added. TCRdb reanalysed the 5' RACE reads using MiXCR and keeps one entry per CDR3 protein. The profile shows approximately 300,000 distinct CDR3 sequences, 8.7% of them singletons. The germline CDR1 and CDR2 sequences are MGHRA and YSYEKL. V was pared by 0 bases and J by 9 bases, with 3 bases of the junction left unmatched. The CDR3 has 15 amino acids. The specimen comprised PBMCs, sampled on the day of the first yellow fever vaccination. The chain couples TRBV4-1 to TRBJ2-1; the match to TRBD2 covers 12 bases. This TCR came from a man between 18 and 29 years old who received the YFV17D yellow fever vaccine. The CDR3 loop reads CASSQETTSGSEQFF. CDR3 nucleotide sequence: TGCGCCAGCAGCCAAGAGACGACTAGCGGGAGTGAGCAGTTCTTC.